The rows below give T cell receptor beta chains drawn from one sample of a study of breast tumors, draining lymph nodes, adjacent tissues. MiXCR was run by TCRdb on the multiplex PCR reads, yielding one entry per CDR3 protein. The data contain under 75,000 distinct CDR3 sequences, around three fifths of them singletons. Sequenced input: breast tumor tissue. These receptor sequences come from a female donor with breast cancer. Some clones in this sample may be carry-over from other donors' samples. Both conserved end residues are part of each CDR3.

v_gene	j_gene	CDR3aa
TRBV5-5	TRBJ2-5	CASSSNNTDRGQETQYF
TRBV20-1	TRBJ2-7	CSALRTGRVAYEQYF
TRBV20-1	TRBJ1-2	CSARDRDGDYGYTF
TRBV20-1	TRBJ2-7	CSAKSGGGTTYEQYF
TRBV7-2	TRBJ1-6	CASSPPGTASPLHF
TRBV4-1	TRBJ1-6	CASSPLGGAGSPLHF
TRBV7-8	TRBJ1-5	CASSRGQGGQPQHF
TRBV19	TRBJ1-2	CASSIDYSYGYTF
TRBV2	TRBJ1-2	CASCLGGARGYTF
TRBV28	TRBJ1-5	CASSWGYQPQHF
TRBV4-1	TRBJ1-6	CASSHSQMGTGGLTGSPLHF
TRBV29-1	TRBJ2-7	CSVDGTGNNEQYF
TRBV5-4	TRBJ2-1	CASSLASGGSYNEQFF
TRBV11-2	TRBJ2-1	CASSAGTSGISNEQFF
TRBV20-1	TRBJ2-6	CSAREGGSGANVLTF
TRBV20-1	TRBJ2-1	CSARPWDREFNEQFF